This TCR beta chain was identified in a study of T cell repertoires in cytomegalovirus infection. Regarding this clonotype: The antigen is not known.

TCRdb re-called the reads with MiXCR, one entry per CDR3 protein. The profile covers 900,000 to 950,000 distinct CDR3 sequences, with approximately 31% appearing a single time and 13% taken by the ten largest. CDR3 length equals 15 residues. Trimming took 0 bases from V and 1 from J, leaving 9 bases between them. Germline V gene lookup returns CDR1 SGDLS and CDR2 YYNGEE. This chain uses TRBV9 with TRBJ2-3, with no clear D. The sequencing used cultured CD8+ T cells from PBMCs, collected from culture after CMV antigen stimulation. The TCR was taken from a human donor in good health (CMV status not recorded). Some clones in this sample may be carry-over from other donors' samples. The CDR3 DNA reads as TGTGCCAGCAGCGTAGCCCCTGTCCGCACAGATACGCAGTATTTT. Residues: CASSVAPVRTDTQYF. Combining the CDR3 with reference TRBV9 and TRBJ2-3 gives the whole variable domain DSGVTQTPKHLITATGQRVTLRCSPRSGDLSVYWYQQSLDQGLQFLIQYYNGEERAKGNILERFSAQQFPDLHSELNLSSLELGDSALYFCASSVAPVRTDTQYFGPGTRLTVL.